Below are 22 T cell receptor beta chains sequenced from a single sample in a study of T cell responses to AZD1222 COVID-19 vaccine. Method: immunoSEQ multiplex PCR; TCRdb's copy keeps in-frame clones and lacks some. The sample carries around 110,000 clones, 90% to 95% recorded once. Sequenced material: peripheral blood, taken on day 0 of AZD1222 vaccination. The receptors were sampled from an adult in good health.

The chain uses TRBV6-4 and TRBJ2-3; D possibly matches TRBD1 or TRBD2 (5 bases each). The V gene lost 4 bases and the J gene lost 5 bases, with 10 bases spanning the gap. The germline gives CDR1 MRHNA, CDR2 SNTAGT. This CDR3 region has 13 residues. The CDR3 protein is CASSVTRGDTQYF. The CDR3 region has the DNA TGTGCCAGCAGTGTAACTAGGGGAGATACGCAGTATTTT.

The CDR3 sequence is CASSFHDLAGEFYEQYF. DNA for the CDR3: TGTGCCAGCAGTTTCCACGACCTAGCGGGCGAGTTCTACGAGCAGTACTTC. The chain joins TRBV28 to TRBJ2-7, with 8 bases aligning to TRBD2. This CDR3 comprises 17 residues. V lost 3 bases and J lost 3; bases outside the gene matches: 13. Germline V gene data show CDR1 as MDHEN and CDR2 as SYDVKM.

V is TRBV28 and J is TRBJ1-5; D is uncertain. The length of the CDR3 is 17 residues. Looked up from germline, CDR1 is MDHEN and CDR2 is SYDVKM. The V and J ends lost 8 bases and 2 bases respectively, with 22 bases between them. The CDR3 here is CASLPRAKGSGNQPQHF. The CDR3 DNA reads TGTGCCAGCCTTCCCCGAGCCAAGGGCTCGGGCAATCAGCCCCAGCATTTT.

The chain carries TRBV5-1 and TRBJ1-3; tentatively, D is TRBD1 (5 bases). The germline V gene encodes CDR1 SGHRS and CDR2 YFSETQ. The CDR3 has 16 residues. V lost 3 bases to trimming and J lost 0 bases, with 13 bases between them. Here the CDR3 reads CASSWGGFHSGNTIYF. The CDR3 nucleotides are TGCGCCAGCAGCTGGGGGGGATTCCACTCTGGAAACACCATATATTTT.

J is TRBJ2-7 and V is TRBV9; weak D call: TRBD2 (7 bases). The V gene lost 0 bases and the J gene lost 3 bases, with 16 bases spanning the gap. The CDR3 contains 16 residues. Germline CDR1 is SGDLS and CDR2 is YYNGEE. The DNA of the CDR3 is TGTGCCAGCAGCGTAGGGGGGGGCAACCCGATCTACGAGCAGTACTTC. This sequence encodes CASSVGGGNPIYEQYF.

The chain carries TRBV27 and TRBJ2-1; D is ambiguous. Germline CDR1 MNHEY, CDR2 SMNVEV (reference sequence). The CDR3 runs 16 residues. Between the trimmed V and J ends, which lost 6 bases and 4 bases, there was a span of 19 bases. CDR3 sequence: CASRNPLGPTYNEQFF. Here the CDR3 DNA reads TGTGCCAGCAGAAACCCCTTAGGACCTACTTACAATGAGCAGTTCTTC.

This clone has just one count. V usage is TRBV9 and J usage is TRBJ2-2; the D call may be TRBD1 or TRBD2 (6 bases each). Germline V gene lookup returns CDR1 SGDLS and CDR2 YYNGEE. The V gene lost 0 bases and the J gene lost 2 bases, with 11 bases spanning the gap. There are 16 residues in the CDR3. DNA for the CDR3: TGTGCCAGCAGCGTAGGAGGGGGGTCAAACACCGGGGAGCTGTTTTTT. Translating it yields CASSVGGGSNTGELFF. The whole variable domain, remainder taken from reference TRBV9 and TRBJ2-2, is DSGVTQTPKHLITATGQRVTLRCSPRSGDLSVYWYQQSLDQGLQFLIQYYNGEERAKGNILERFSAQQFPDLHSELNLSSLELGDSALYFCASSVGGGSNTGELFFGEGSRLTVL.

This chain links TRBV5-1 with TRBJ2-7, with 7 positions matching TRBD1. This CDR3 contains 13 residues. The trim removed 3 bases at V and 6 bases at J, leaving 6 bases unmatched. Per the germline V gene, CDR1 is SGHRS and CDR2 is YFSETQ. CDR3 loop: CASSWGQTIEQYF. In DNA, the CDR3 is TGCGCCAGCAGCTGGGGACAGACGATCGAGCAGTACTTC.

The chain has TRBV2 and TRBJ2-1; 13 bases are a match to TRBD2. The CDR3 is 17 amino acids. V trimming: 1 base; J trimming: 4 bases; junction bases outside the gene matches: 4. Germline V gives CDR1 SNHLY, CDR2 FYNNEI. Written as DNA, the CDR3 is TGTGCCAGCAGTGAAGACATGGGACTAGCGGGATACAATGAGCAGTTCTTC. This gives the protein CASSEDMGLAGYNEQFF. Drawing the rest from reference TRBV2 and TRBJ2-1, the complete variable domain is EPEVTQTPSHQVTQMGQEVILRCVPISNHLYFYWYRQILGQKVEFLVSFYNNEISEKSEIFDDQFSVERPDGSNFTLKIRSTKLEDSAMYFCASSEDMGLAGYNEQFFGPGTRLTVL.

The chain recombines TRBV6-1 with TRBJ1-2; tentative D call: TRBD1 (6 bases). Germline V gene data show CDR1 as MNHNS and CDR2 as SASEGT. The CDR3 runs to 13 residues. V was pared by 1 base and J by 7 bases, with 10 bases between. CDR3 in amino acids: CASSEVAGVGYTF. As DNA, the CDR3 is TGTGCCAGCAGTGAAGTGGCAGGGGTTGGCTACACCTTC.

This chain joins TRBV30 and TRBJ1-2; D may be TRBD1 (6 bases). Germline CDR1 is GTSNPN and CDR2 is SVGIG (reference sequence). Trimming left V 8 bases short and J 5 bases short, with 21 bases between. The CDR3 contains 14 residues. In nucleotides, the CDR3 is TGTGCCGGGGACATAGTCGTTTCCCTTTATGGCTACACCTTC. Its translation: CAGDIVVSLYGYTF.

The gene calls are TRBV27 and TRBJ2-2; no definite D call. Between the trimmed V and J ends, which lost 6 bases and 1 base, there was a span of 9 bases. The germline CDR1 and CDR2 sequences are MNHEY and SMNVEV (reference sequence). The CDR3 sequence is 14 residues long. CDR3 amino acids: CASRPSGNTGELFF. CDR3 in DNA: TGTGCCAGCAGACCCTCAGGGAACACCGGGGAGCTGTTTTTT.

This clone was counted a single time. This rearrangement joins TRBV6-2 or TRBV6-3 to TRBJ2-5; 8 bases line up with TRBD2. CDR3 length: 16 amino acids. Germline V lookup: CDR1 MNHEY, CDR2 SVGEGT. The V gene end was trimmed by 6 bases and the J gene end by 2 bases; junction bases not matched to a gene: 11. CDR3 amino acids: CASSTTPGTSQETQYF. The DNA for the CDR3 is TGTGCCAGCAGCACCACCCCCGGGACTAGTCAAGAGACCCAGTACTTC.

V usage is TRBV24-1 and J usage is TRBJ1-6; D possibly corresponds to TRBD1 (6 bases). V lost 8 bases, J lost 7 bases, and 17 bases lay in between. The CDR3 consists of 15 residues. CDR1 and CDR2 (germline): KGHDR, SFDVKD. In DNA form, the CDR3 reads TGTGCCACCAATCCAGGGGTGATGAGGAATTCACCCCTCCACTTT. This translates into CATNPGVMRNSPLHF.

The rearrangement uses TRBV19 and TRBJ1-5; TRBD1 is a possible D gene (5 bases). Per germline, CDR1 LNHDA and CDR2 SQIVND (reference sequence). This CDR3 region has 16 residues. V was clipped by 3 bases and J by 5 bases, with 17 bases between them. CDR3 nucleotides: TGTGCCAGTAGTATCCTCGCGTCAGGGTCGGATCAGCCCCAGCATTTT. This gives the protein CASSILASGSDQPQHF.

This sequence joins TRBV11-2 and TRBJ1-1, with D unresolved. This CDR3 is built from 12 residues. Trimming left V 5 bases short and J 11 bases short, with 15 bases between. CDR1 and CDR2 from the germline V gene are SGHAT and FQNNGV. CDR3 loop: CASSEDPGRAFF. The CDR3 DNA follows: TGTGCCAGCAGCGAGGACCCAGGACGGGCTTTCTTT.

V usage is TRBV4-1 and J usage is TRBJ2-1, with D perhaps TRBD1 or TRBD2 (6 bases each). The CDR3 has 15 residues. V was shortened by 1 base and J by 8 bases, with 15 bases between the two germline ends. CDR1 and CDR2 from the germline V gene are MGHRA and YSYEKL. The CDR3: CASSQGRGRGDEQFF. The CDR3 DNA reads TGCGCCAGCAGCCAAGGTCGGGGGCGCGGTGATGAGCAGTTCTTC.

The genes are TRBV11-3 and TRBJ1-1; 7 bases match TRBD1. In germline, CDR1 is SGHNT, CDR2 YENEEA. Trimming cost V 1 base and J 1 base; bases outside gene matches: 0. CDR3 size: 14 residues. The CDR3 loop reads CASSLGTGNTEAFF. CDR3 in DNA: TGTGCCAGCAGCTTAGGGACAGGGAACACTGAAGCTTTCTTT.

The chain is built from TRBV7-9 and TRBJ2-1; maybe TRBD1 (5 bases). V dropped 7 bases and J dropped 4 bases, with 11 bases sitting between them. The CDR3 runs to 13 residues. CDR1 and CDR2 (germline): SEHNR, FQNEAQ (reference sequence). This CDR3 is CASNTDIYNEQFF. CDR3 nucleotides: TGTGCCAGCAACACGGACATTTACAATGAGCAGTTCTTC.

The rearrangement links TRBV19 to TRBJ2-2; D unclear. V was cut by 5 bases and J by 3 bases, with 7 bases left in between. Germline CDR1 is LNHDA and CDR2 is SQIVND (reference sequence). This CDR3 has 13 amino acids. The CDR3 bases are TGTGCCAGTAGTGCCTGGGACACCGGGGAGCTGTTTTTT. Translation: CASSAWDTGELFF.

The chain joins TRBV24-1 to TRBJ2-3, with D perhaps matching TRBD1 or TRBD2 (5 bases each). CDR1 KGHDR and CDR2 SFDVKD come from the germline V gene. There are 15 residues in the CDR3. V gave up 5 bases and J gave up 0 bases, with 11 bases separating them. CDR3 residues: CATSGPGPSTDTQYF. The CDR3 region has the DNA TGTGCCACCAGTGGTCCGGGACCCAGCACAGATACGCAGTATTTT.

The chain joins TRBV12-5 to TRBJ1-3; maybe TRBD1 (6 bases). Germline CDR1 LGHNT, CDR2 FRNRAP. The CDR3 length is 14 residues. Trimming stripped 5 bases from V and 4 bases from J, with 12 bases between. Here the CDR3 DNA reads TGTGCTAGTGGTCACGGACAGTTAGGAAACACCATATATTTT. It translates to CASGHGQLGNTIYF.